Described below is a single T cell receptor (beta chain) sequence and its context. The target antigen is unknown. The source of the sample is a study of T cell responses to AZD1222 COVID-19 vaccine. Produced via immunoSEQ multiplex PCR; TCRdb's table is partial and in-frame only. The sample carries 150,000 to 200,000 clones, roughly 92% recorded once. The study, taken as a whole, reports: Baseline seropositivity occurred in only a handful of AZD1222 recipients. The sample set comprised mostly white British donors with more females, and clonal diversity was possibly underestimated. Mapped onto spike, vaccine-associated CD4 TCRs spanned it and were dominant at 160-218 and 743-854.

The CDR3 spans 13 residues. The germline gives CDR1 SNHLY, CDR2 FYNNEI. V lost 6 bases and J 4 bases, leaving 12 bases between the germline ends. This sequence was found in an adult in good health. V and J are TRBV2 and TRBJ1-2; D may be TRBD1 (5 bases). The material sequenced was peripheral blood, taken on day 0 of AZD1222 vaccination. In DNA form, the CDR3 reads TGTGCCAGCAGCCCCGGACACTTCTATGGCTACACCTTC. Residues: CASSPGHFYGYTF.